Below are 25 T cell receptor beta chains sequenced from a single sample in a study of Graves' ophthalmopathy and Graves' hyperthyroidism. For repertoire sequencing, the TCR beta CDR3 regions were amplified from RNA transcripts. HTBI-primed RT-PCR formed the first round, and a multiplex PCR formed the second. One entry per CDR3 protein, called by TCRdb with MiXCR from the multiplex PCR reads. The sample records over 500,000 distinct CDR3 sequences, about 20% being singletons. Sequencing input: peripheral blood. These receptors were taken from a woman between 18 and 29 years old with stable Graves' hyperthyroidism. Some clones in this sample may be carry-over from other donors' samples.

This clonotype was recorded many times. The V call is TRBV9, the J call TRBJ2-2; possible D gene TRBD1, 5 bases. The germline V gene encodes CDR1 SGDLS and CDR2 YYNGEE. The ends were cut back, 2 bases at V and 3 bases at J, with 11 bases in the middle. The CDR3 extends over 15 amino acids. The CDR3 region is CASSVGRADTGELFF. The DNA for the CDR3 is TGTGCCAGCAGCGTCGGCAGGGCGGACACCGGGGAGCTGTTTTTT. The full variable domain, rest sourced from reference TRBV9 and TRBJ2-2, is DSGVTQTPKHLITATGQRVTLRCSPRSGDLSVYWYQQSLDQGLQFLIQYYNGEERAKGNILERFSAQQFPDLHSELNLSSLELGDSALYFCASSVGRADTGELFFGEGSRLTVL.

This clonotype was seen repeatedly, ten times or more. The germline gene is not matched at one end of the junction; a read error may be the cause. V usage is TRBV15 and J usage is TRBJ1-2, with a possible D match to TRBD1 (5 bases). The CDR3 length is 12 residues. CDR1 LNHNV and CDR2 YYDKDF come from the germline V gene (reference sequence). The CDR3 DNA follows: TGTGCCACCAGCAGAGATCTGGGGAGGAAGGGGTTC. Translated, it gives CATSRDLGRKGF.

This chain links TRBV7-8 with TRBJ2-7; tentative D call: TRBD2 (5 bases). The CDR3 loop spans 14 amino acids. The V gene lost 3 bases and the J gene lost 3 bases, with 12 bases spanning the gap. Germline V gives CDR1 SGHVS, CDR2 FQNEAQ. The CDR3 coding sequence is TGTGCCAGCAGCTTCGCCGGGATGGGCTACGAGCAGTACTTC. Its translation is CASSFAGMGYEQYF.

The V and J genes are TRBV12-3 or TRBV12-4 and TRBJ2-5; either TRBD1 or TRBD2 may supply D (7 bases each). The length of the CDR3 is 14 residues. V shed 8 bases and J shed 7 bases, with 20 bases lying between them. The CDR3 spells CASRHRGGGWTQYF. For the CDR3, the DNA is TGTGCCAGCCGACACAGGGGCGGGGGATGGACCCAGTACTTC.

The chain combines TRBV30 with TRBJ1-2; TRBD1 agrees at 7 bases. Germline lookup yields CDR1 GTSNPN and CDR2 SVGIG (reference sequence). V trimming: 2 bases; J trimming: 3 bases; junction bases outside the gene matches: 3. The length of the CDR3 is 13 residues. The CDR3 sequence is CAWSFTGDYGYTF. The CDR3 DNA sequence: TGTGCCTGGAGTTTCACAGGGGACTATGGCTACACCTTC.

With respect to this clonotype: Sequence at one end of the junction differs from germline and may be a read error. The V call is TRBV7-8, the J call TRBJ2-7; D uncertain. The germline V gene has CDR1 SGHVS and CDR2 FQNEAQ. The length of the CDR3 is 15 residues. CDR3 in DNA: TGTGCCAGCAGCTTAGTACAGCTGTCGGCCTACGGGCAGTACTTC. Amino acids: CASSLVQLSAYGQYF.

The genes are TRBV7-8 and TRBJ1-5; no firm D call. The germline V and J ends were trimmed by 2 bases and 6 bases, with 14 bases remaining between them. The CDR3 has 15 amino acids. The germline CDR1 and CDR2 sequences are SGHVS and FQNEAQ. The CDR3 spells CASSLSPGSSQPQHF. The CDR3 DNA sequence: TGTGCCAGCAGCTTAAGCCCTGGCAGTAGTCAGCCCCAGCATTTT.

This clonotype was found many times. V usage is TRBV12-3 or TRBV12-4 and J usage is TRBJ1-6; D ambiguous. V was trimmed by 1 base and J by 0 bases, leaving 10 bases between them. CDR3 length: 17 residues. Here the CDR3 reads CASSLETTSSYNSPLHF. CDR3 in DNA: TGTGCCAGCAGTTTAGAAACTACTAGCTCCTATAATTCACCCCTCCACTTT.

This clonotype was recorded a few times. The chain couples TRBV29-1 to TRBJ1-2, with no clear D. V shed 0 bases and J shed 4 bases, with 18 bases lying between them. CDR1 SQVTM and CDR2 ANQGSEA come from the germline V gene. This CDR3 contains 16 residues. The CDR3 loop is CSVEEVPHRGSYGYTF. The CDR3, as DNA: TGCAGCGTTGAAGAGGTCCCTCATCGGGGTAGCTATGGCTACACCTTC.

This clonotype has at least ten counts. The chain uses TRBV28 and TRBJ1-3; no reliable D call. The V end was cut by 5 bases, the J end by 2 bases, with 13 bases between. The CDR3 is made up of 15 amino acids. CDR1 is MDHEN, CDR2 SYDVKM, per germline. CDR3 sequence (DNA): TGTGCCAGCAGTCACCTAATATTAACTGGAAACACCATATATTTT. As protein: CASSHLILTGNTIYF.

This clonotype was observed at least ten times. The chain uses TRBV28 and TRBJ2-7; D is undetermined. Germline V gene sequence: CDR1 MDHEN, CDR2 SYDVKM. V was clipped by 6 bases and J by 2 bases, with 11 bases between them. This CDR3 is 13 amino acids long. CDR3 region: CASSSESPYEQYF. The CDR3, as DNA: TGTGCCAGCAGCAGCGAGTCCCCCTACGAGCAGTACTTC.

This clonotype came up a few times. This CDR3 is CASSGPLFNQPQHF. In nucleotides, the CDR3 is TGTGCCAGCAGCGGACCGCTCTTCAATCAGCCCCAGCATTTT. V is TRBV9 and J is TRBJ1-5; no firm D call. The germline V gene encodes CDR1 SGDLS and CDR2 YYNGEE. V lost 3 bases and J lost 3, with 10 bases in between. The CDR3 has 14 residues.

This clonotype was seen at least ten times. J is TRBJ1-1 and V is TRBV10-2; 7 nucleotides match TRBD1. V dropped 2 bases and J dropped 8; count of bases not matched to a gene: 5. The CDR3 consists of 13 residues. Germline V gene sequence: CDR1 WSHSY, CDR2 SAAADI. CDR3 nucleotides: TGCGCCAGCAGTGAGACCAGGACAGGAGAAGCTTTCTTT. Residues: CASSETRTGEAFF.

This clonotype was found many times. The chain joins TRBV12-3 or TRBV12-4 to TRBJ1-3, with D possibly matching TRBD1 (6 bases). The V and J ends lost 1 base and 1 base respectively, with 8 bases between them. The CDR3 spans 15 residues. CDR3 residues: CASSLGTVSGNTIYF. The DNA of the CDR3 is TGTGCCAGCAGTTTAGGGACAGTATCTGGAAACACCATATATTTT.

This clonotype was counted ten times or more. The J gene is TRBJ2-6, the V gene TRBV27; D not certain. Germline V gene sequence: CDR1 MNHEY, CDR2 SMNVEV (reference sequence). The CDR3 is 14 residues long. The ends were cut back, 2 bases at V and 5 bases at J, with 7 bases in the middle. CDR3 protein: CASSLNLRANVLTF. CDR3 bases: TGTGCCAGCAGTTTAAACCTTCGGGCCAACGTCCTGACTTTC.

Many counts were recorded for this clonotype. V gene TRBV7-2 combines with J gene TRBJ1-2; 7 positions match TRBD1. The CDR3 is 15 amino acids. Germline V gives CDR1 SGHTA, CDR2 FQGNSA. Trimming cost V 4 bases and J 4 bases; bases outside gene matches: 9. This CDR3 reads CASSSQGTSRYGYTF. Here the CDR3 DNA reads TGTGCCAGCAGCTCACAGGGGACGTCCCGCTATGGCTACACCTTC.

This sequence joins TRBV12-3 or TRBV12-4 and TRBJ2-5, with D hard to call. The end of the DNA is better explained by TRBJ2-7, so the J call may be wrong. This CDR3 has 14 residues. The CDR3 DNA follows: TGTGCCAGCAGCCCGTCCTCCCTGTCCCACGAGCAGTACTTC. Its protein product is CASSPSSLSHEQYF.

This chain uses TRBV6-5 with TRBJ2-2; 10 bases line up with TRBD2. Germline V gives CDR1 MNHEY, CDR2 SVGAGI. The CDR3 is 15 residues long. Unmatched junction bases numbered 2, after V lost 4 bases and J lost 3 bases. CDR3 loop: CASSSLAGDTGELFF. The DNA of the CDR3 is TGTGCCAGCAGTTCCCTAGCGGGAGACACCGGGGAGCTGTTTTTT.

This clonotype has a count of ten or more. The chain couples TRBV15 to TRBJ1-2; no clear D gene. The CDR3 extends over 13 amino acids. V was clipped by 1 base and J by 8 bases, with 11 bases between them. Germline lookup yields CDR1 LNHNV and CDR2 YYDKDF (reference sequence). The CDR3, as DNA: TGTGCCACCAGCAGAGCACCACAGCGGGGCTACACCTTC. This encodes CATSRAPQRGYTF.

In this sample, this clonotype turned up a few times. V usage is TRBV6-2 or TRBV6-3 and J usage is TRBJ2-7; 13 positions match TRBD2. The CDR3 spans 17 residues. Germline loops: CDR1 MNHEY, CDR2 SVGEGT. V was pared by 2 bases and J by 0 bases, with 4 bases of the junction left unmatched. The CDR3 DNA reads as TGTGCCAGCAGTTACGGACTAGCGGGGGCCTTCTCCTACGAGCAGTACTTC. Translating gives CASSYGLAGAFSYEQYF.

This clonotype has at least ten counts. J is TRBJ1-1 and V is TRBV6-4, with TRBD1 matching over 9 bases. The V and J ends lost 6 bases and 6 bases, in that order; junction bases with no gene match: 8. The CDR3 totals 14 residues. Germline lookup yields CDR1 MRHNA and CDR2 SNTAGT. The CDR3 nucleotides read TGTGCCAGCAGGGAACAGGGGGCTGCCGCTGAAGCTTTCTTT. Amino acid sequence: CASREQGAAAEAFF.

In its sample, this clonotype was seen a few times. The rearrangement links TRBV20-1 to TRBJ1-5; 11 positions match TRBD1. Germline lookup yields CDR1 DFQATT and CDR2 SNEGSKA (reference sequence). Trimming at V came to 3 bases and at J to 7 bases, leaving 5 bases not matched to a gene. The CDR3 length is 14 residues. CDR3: CSARRDRGIQPQHF. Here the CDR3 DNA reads TGCAGTGCTAGGCGGGACAGGGGGATCCAGCCCCAGCATTTT.

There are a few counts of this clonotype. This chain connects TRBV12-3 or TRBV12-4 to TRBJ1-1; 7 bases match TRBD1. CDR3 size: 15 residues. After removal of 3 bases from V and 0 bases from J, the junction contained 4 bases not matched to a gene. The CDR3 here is CASSFQGGVNTEAFF. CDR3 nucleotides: TGTGCCAGCAGTTTTCAGGGGGGCGTGAACACTGAAGCTTTCTTT.

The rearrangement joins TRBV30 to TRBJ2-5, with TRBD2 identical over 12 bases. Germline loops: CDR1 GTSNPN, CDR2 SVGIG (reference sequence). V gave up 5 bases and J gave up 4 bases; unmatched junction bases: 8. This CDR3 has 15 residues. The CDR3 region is CAWDSSGRAGETQYF. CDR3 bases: TGTGCCTGGGATTCTAGCGGGAGGGCCGGAGAGACCCAGTACTTC.

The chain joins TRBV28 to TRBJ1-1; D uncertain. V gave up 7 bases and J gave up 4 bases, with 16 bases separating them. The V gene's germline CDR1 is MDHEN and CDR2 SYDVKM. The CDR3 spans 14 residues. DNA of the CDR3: TGTGCCAGCAAGGAGTACCTGAAGGGCACTGAAGCTTTCTTT. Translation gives CASKEYLKGTEAFF. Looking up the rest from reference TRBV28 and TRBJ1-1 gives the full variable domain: DVKVTQSSRYLVKRTGEKVFLECVQDMDHENMFWYRQDPGLGLRLIYFSYDVKMKEKGDIPEGYSVSREKKERFSLILESASTNQTSMYLCASKEYLKGTEAFFGQGTRLTVV.